The 32 T cell receptor beta chains presented below share a single source sample, sequenced in a study of blood T cell repertoires in COVID-19 (TCRdb year 2020). The library was made by the immunoSEQ multiplex PCR assay. The immuneACCESS repertoire file appears here via TCRdb, limited to in-frame rearrangements. These files lack a portion of the clones; in checked studies, under half of the deficit traces to unresolved V genes, and the cause of the others is not known. This sample comprises about 78,000 clones, approximately 89% of them detected only once. The ten largest account for less than 5% of the sample. Sequenced material: peripheral blood. These receptors all stem from a man aged 45 to 65 with active or convalescent COVID-19.

This rearrangement joins TRBV28 to TRBJ1-2; 9 nucleotides align to TRBD1. This CDR3 has 14 residues. CDR1 and CDR2 from the germline V gene are MDHEN and SYDVKM. V gave up 4 bases and J gave up 7 bases; unmatched junction bases: 7. CDR3 sequence: CASSSGQGIFGYTF. The CDR3 DNA sequence: TGTGCCAGCAGTTCCGGACAGGGGATTTTTGGCTACACCTTC.

The chain couples TRBV11-3 to TRBJ2-3; no clear D. V was shortened by 6 bases and J by 2 bases, with 6 bases between the two germline ends. The CDR3 sequence is 12 residues long. Germline assignment: CDR1 SGHNT and CDR2 YENEEA. The CDR3 DNA sequence: TGTGCCAGCAGTTCCAACACAGATACGCAGTATTTT. It encodes CASSSNTDTQYF. The whole variable domain, filled in from reference TRBV11-3 and TRBJ2-3, reads EAGVVQSPRYKIIEKKQPVAFWCNPISGHNTLYWYLQNLGQGPELLIRYENEEAVDDSQLPKDRFSAERLKGVDSTLKIQPAELGDSAVYLCASSSNTDTQYFGPGTRLTVL.

The gene calls are TRBV25-1 and TRBJ2-1; D gene ambiguous. Germline V gene sequence: CDR1 MGHDK, CDR2 SYGVNS. This CDR3 has 15 residues. V was clipped by 1 base and J by 0 bases, with 7 bases between them. CDR3 loop: CASSESASSYNEQFF. The CDR3 nucleotides are TGTGCCAGCAGTGAATCAGCGAGCTCCTACAATGAGCAGTTCTTC.

This clone occurred a few times. This chain uses TRBV5-6 with TRBJ1-1; TRBD1 might be the D (6 bases). Germline V lookup: CDR1 SGHDT, CDR2 YYEEEE. This CDR3 has 16 amino acids. Trimming cost V 4 bases and J 3 bases, with 19 bases left between them. The CDR3 loop is CASSPERGWADTEAFF. The CDR3 bases are TGTGCCAGCAGCCCGGAGAGGGGGTGGGCGGACACTGAAGCTTTCTTT. The entire variable domain, with the rest obtained from reference TRBV5-6 and TRBJ1-1, is as follows: DAGVTQSPTHLIKTRGQQVTLRCSPKSGHDTVSWYQQALGQGPQFIFQYYEEEERQRGNFPDRFSGHQFPNYSSELNVNALLLGDSALYLCASSPERGWADTEAFFGQGTRLTVV.

CDR3 nucleotide sequence: TGTGCCAGCAGCCCAGACAGGGCGGAATACAATGAGCAGTTCTTC. Translating it yields CASSPDRAEYNEQFF. The chain links TRBV7-2 to TRBJ2-1, with TRBD1 matching 7 bases. V shed 5 bases, J shed 4 bases, and the junction held 8 bases outside the gene matches. The CDR3 is 15 residues long. Germline assignment: CDR1 SGHTA and CDR2 FQGNSA.

This chain uses TRBV7-9 with TRBJ2-3, with D tentatively TRBD1 (6 bases). V gave up 5 bases and J gave up 2 bases, with 17 bases separating them. The CDR3 length is 16 residues. CDR1 SEHNR and CDR2 FQNEAQ come from the germline V gene (reference sequence). CDR3 in DNA: TGTGCCAGCAGCCCTCTCACAGGGTCCCACACAGATACGCAGTATTTT. Translating gives CASSPLTGSHTDTQYF.

The rearrangement joins TRBV25-1 to TRBJ1-5, with D possibly matching TRBD1 (6 bases). There are 15 residues in the CDR3. The V end lost 6 bases, the J end lost 2 bases, and 14 bases lay between the germline ends. CDR1 and CDR2 from the germline V gene are MGHDK and SYGVNS. The CDR3 region has the DNA TGTGCCAGCAGACCACAGGGCGTTGGCAATCAGCCCCAGCATTTT. It translates to CASRPQGVGNQPQHF.

The chain recombines TRBV6-4 with TRBJ2-3, with 10 bases that match TRBD2. CDR1 and CDR2 from the germline V gene are MRHNA and SNTAGT. V gave up 3 bases and J gave up 4 bases; unmatched junction bases: 7. This CDR3 spans 16 amino acids. CDR3 region: CASSESERGGADTQYF. CDR3 sequence (DNA): TGTGCCAGCAGTGAATCGGAGCGGGGGGGCGCAGATACGCAGTATTTT.

The chain couples TRBV5-1 to TRBJ1-2; no clear D gene. V lost 0 bases, J lost 1 base, and 10 bases lay in between. The CDR3 runs 15 residues. CDR1 SGHRS and CDR2 YFSETQ come from the germline V gene. The CDR3 coding sequence is TGCGCCAGCAGCTTGGTTTTCGGCGGTAACTATGGCTACACCTTC. It codes for CASSLVFGGNYGYTF.

This clone was seen once. One base away lies a much larger clone, so this may be a sequencing read error. The CDR3 nucleotides read TGTGCCAGCAGCTTAGATCAGGAGACCCAGTACTTC. It encodes CASSLDQETQYF. V gene TRBV11-2 combines with J gene TRBJ2-5; D not resolved. V was trimmed by 0 bases and J by 5 bases, leaving 4 bases between them. The CDR3 has 12 amino acids. Germline CDR1 SGHAT, CDR2 FQNNGV.

The genes are TRBV27 and TRBJ2-7; D perhaps matches TRBD1 (6 bases). Germline values: CDR1 MNHEY, CDR2 SMNVEV (reference sequence). The CDR3 runs to 14 residues. Trimming stripped 3 bases from V and 6 bases from J, with 15 bases between. The CDR3 loop reads CASSFFPGAPEQYF. As DNA, the CDR3 is TGTGCCAGCAGTTTTTTTCCAGGGGCGCCCGAGCAGTACTTC.

This CDR3 is CASSLSQGDTGELFF. CDR3 bases: TGTGCCAGCAGTTTATCTCAAGGGGACACCGGGGAGCTGTTTTTT. The chain has TRBV27 and TRBJ2-2; tentative D call: TRBD1 (5 bases). The CDR3 extends over 15 amino acids. Trimming shortened V by 0 bases and J by 3 bases, and 8 bases separated the two germline ends. The germline V gene has CDR1 MNHEY and CDR2 SMNVEV (reference sequence).

Regarding this clone: This specimen includes other DNA sequences encoding the same CDR3. J is TRBJ2-1 and V is TRBV7-9; D is possibly TRBD1 (6 bases). CDR3 length: 14 residues. V shed 5 bases and J shed 0 bases, with 8 bases lying between them. Germline CDR1 SEHNR, CDR2 FQNEAQ (reference sequence). CDR3 sequence reads: CASSPTGSYNEQFF. CDR3 nucleotide sequence: TGTGCCAGCAGCCCGACAGGCTCCTACAATGAGCAGTTCTTC.

The chain couples TRBV18 to TRBJ1-2; 9 nucleotides align to TRBD1. The V segment lost 3 bases and the J segment 4 bases; nucleotides outside the gene matches: 0. The germline CDR1 and CDR2 sequences are KGHSH and LQKENI. The CDR3 has 13 residues. CDR3 residues: CASSPGQGYGYTF. The CDR3 DNA is TGTGCCAGCTCACCGGGACAGGGCTATGGCTACACCTTC.

The rearrangement uses TRBV5-1 and TRBJ2-1; 10 bases align to TRBD1. Trimming at V came to 4 bases and at J to 6 bases, leaving 10 bases not matched to a gene. This CDR3 spans 16 amino acids. In germline, CDR1 is SGHRS, CDR2 YFSETQ. CDR3 coding DNA: TGCGCCAGCAGCCAACCGGGACAGGGGACAGGCAATGAGCAGTTCTTC. Its translation is CASSQPGQGTGNEQFF.

This clone appeared a few times. The V call is TRBV7-9, the J call TRBJ2-1; tentative D call: TRBD1 (5 bases). This CDR3 is 13 amino acids long. V was cut by 1 base and J by 11 bases, with 12 bases left in between. CDR1 SEHNR and CDR2 FQNEAQ come from the germline V gene (reference sequence). The CDR3: CASSLEGLDKQFF. The DNA for the CDR3 is TGTGCCAGCAGCTTAGAAGGGCTGGACAAGCAGTTCTTC.

The chain combines TRBV11-2 with TRBJ2-5; tentative D call: TRBD2 (6 bases). The CDR3 runs 13 residues. Germline V gene sequence: CDR1 SGHAT, CDR2 FQNNGV. The ends were cut back, 3 bases at V and 4 bases at J, with 9 bases in the middle. The chain's CDR3 is CASSLRGRETQYF. The DNA of the CDR3 is TGTGCCAGCAGCTTGCGGGGTAGAGAGACCCAGTACTTC.

The chain combines TRBV6-5 with TRBJ2-7; no clear D. V was shortened by 0 bases and J by 3 bases, with 9 bases between the two germline ends. The length of the CDR3 is 14 residues. Per the germline V gene, CDR1 is MNHEY and CDR2 is SVGAGI. The CDR3 protein is CASSYSGEFYEQYF. In nucleotides, the CDR3 is TGTGCCAGCAGTTACTCGGGCGAGTTCTACGAGCAGTACTTC.

The count of this clone is one. This chain joins TRBV14 and TRBJ1-4; D is unclear. Germline V CDR1 and CDR2: SGHDN, FVKESK. V was trimmed by 4 bases and J by 0 bases, leaving 18 bases between them. The CDR3 loop spans 18 amino acids. CDR3: CASSPPIGETATNEKLFF. CDR3 sequence (DNA): TGTGCCAGCAGCCCCCCCATTGGGGAGACTGCAACTAATGAAAAACTGTTTTTT. Looking up the rest from reference TRBV14 and TRBJ1-4 gives the full variable domain: EAGVTQFPSHSVIEKGQTVTLRCDPISGHDNLYWYRRVMGKEIKFLLHFVKESKQDESGMPNNRFLAERTGGTYSTLKVQPAELEDSGVYFCASSPPIGETATNEKLFFGSGTQLSVL.

V usage is TRBV1 and J usage is TRBJ2-7; TRBD1 reflects the table's D call only, with no check against the DNA. TRBV1 is a recognized pseudogene. This CDR3 contains 15 residues. The CDR3 here is CTSSRKQLSSYEQYV. The CDR3, as DNA: TGCACCAGCAGCCGTAAACAGTTAAGCTCCTACGAGCAGTACGTC.

This clone was counted between two and nine times. This sequence joins TRBV7-9 and TRBJ2-7; TRBD1 aligns across 9 bases. CDR3 length: 14 residues. The V gene end was trimmed by 5 bases and the J gene end by 4 bases; junction bases not matched to a gene: 6. Germline CDR1 SEHNR, CDR2 FQNEAQ (reference sequence). CDR3 in DNA: TGTGCCAGCAGCGCCGGGACAGGGATTTACGAGCAGTACTTC. It specifies CASSAGTGIYEQYF.

The chain recombines TRBV4-3 with TRBJ2-7; the D gene is possibly TRBD2 (6 bases). The CDR3 loop spans 16 amino acids. V was shortened by 3 bases and J by 1 base, with 16 bases between the two germline ends. The germline V gene has CDR1 LGHNA and CDR2 YSLEER. The CDR3 DNA reads as TGCGCCAGCAGCCACAGTGCGACGGGGGAATCCTACGAGCAGTACTTC. Encoded protein: CASSHSATGESYEQYF.

The J gene is TRBJ2-5, the V gene TRBV10-1; weak D call: TRBD1 (5 bases). This CDR3 has 15 residues. Germline V lookup: CDR1 WNHNN, CDR2 SYGVQD (reference sequence). V was clipped by 3 bases and J by 2 bases, with 13 bases between them. The DNA of the CDR3 is TGCGCCAGCAGTGATCGCCCAGGACAACAAGAGACCCAGTACTTC. Its translation is CASSDRPGQQETQYF.

The chain combines TRBV10-1 with TRBJ1-1, with D hard to call. The CDR3 length is 11 residues. The germline V gene has CDR1 WNHNN and CDR2 SYGVQD (reference sequence). The V end was cut by 3 bases, the J end by 5 bases, with 4 bases between. CDR3 amino acids: CASSDNTEAFF. CDR3 bases: TGCGCCAGCAGTGACAATACTGAAGCTTTCTTT.

This rearrangement joins TRBV7-8 to TRBJ2-1, with 13 bases fitting TRBD2. The CDR3 contains 13 residues. Germline lookup yields CDR1 SGHVS and CDR2 FQNEAQ. V lost 3 bases and J lost 11; bases outside the gene matches: 1. Here the CDR3 reads CASSLGLAGKQFF. The CDR3 nucleotides read TGTGCCAGCAGCTTGGGACTAGCGGGGAAGCAGTTCTTC.

The sample holds a few counts of this clone. V gene TRBV7-2 combines with J gene TRBJ2-5; perhaps TRBD1 as D (5 bases). V lost 2 bases and J 5 bases, leaving 12 bases between the germline ends. CDR3 length equals 14 residues. Germline V gene sequence: CDR1 SGHTA, CDR2 FQGNSA. Here the CDR3 DNA reads TGTGCCAGCAGCTTACCCAGGGATGAGGAGACCCAGTACTTC. Translated: CASSLPRDEETQYF.

The V and J genes are TRBV18 and TRBJ2-1; 8 bases are a match to TRBD2. This CDR3 has 16 residues. V was pared by 0 bases and J by 7 bases, with 8 bases of the junction left unmatched. Germline V gene data show CDR1 as KGHSH and CDR2 as LQKENI. The DNA of the CDR3 is TGTGCCAGCTCACCACCGTCGGCGGGGGGTTATAATGAGCAGTTCTTC. Translating gives CASSPPSAGGYNEQFF.

The J gene is TRBJ2-4, the V gene TRBV28; D call uncertain. The ends were cut back, 3 bases at V and 7 bases at J, with 16 bases in the middle. Germline V CDR1 and CDR2: MDHEN, SYDVKM. CDR3 length equals 15 residues. The DNA for the CDR3 is TGTGCCAGCAGTTTTCGACAACTCCCCCGGAACATTCAGTACTTC. This translates into CASSFRQLPRNIQYF.

The chain recombines TRBV6-2 or TRBV6-3 with TRBJ1-2; 7 bases fit TRBD1. V shed 0 bases and J 6 bases; nucleotides not matched to a gene: 7. Per germline, CDR1 MNHEY and CDR2 SVGEGT. The CDR3 contains 15 residues. The CDR3 sequence is CASSYSEGALNGYTF. The CDR3 region has the DNA TGTGCCAGCAGTTACTCGGAGGGGGCTCTTAATGGCTACACCTTC.

Only one count was recorded for this clone. The V and J genes are TRBV11-2 and TRBJ1-4, with D unresolved. Germline V gene sequence: CDR1 SGHAT, CDR2 FQNNGV. The V and J ends lost 7 bases and 0 bases respectively, with 12 bases between them. The CDR3 has 15 residues. DNA of the CDR3: TGTGCCAGCACCTTGGCGGAGGCAACTAATGAAAAACTGTTTTTT. Its protein product is CASTLAEATNEKLFF.

Here the CDR3 reads CASSYLAGGPSEQFF. The CDR3, as DNA: TGTGCCAGCAGCTACCTAGCGGGGGGGCCCAGTGAGCAGTTCTTC. The chain employs TRBV7-2 and TRBJ2-1, with 12 bases that match TRBD2. CDR3 length: 15 amino acids. V lost 4 bases to trimming and J lost 9 bases; unmatched junction nucleotides: 7. The germline V gene encodes CDR1 SGHTA and CDR2 FQGNSA. Full variable domain (remainder filled in from reference TRBV7-2 and TRBJ2-1): GAGVSQSPSNKVTEKGKDVELRCDPISGHTALYWYRQSLGQGLEFLIYFQGNSAPDKSGLPSDRFSAERTGGSVSTLTIQRTQQEDSAVYLCASSYLAGGPSEQFFGPGTRLTVL.

The sample holds a few counts of this clone. The chain is built from TRBV28 and TRBJ1-2; a possible D gene is TRBD1 (5 bases). In germline, CDR1 is MDHEN, CDR2 SYDVKM. Trimming shortened V by 4 bases and J by 2 bases, and 8 bases separated the two germline ends. CDR3 length equals 13 residues. The DNA for the CDR3 is TGTGCCAGCAGTTCAGGGATAAACTATGGCTACACCTTC. Amino acids: CASSSGINYGYTF.